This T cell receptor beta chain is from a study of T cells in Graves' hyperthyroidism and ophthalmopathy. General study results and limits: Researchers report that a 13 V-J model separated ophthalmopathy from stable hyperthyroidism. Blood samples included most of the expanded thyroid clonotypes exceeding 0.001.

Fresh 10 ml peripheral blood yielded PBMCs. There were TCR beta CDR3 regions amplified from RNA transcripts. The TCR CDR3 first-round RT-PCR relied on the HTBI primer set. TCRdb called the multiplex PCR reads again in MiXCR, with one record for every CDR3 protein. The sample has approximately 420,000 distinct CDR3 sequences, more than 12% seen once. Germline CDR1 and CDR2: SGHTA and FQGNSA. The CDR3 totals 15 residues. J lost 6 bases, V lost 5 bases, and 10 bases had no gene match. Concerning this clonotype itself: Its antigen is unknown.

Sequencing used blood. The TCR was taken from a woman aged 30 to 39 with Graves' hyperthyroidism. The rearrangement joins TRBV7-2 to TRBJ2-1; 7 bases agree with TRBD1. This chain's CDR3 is CASSPGQETFNEQFF. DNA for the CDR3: TGTGCCAGCAGCCCCGGACAGGAGACTTTCAATGAGCAGTTCTTC. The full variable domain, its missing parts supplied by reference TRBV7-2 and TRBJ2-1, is GAGVSQSPSNKVTEKGKDVELRCDPISGHTALYWYRQSLGQGLEFLIYFQGNSAPDKSGLPSDRFSAERTGGSVSTLTIQRTQQEDSAVYLCASSPGQETFNEQFFGPGTRLTVL.